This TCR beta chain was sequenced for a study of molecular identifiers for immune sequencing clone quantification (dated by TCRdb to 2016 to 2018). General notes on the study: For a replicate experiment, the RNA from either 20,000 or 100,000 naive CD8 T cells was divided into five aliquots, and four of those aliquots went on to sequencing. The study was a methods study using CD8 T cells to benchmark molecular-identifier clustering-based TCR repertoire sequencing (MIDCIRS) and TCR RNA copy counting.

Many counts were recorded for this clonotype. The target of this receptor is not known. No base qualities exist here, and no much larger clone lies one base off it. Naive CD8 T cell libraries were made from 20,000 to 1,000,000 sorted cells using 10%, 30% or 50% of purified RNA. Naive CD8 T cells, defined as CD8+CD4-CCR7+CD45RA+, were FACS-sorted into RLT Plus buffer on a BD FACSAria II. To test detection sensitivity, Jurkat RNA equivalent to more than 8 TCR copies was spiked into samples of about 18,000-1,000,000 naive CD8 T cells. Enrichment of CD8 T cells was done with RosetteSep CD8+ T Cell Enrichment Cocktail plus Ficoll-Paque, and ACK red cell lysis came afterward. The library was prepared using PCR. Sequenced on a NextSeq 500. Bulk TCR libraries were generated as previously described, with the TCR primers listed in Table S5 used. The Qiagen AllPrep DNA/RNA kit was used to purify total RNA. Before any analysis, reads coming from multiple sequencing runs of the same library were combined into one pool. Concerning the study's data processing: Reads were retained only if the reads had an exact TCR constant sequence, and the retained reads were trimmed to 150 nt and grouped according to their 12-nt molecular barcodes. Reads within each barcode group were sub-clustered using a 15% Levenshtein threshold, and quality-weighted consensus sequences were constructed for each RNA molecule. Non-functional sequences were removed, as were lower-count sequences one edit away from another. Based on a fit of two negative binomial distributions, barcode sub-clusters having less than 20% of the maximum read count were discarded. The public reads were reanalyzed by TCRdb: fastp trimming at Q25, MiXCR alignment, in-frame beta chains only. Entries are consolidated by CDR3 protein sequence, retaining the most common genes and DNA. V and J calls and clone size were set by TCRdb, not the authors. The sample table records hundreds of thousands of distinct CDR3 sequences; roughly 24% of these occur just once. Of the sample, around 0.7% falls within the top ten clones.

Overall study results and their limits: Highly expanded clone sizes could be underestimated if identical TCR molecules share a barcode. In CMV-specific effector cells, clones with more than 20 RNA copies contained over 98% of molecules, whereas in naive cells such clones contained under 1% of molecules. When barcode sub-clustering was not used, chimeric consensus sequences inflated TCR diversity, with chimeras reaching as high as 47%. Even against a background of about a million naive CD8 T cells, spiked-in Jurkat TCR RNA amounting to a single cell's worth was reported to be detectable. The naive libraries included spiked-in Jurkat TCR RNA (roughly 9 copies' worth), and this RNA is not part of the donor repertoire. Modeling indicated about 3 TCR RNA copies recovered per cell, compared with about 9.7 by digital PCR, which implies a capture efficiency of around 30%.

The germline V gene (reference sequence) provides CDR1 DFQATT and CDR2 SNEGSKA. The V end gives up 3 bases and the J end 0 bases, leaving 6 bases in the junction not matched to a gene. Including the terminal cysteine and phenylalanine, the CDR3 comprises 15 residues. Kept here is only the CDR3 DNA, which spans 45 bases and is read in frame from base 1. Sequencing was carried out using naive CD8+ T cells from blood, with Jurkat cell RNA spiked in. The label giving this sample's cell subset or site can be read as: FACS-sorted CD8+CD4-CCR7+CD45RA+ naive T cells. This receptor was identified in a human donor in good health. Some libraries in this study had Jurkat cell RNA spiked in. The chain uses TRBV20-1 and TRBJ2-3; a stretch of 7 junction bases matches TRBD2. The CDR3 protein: CSASSLADSTDTQYF. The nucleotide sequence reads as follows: TGCAGTGCTAGTTCTCTAGCGGATAGCACAGATACGCAGTATTTT.